The clone carrying this T cell receptor (beta chain) appeared a few times. Its antigen is as yet unknown. The data derive from a study of blood T cells in healthy people across ages. Study-wide findings and caveats: When one million T cells were used, diversity estimates were thought to be underestimates. Roughly linear declines in TCR beta diversity per million T cells occurred with age. Long-lived donors carried more naive CD4+ cells and greater diversity than aged donors.

A J-beta primer mix and a sample-barcoded 5' primer were used in a second PCR of roughly 6 to 11 cycles. Via MiXCR, TCRdb re-called the 5' RACE reads, giving one row per CDR3 protein. This repertoire shows some 890,000 distinct CDR3 sequences, about 27% found once; its top ten account for roughly a tenth. This CDR3 is built from 13 residues. Trimming pared 5 bases from V and 7 bases from J, leaving 12 bases between. Germline CDR1 and CDR2: SNHLY and FYNNEI. The sample was also reused in another study, on T cells of mothers and their children. According to that study: Relative to unrelated pairs, biologically related mother-child dyads exhibited marginally greater, non-significant overlap.

This chain connects TRBV2 to TRBJ2-1; D not certain. The sample taken for sequencing was blood. The receptor comes from a woman between 35 and 50 years old in good health. The CDR3 here is CASSPDTRNEQFF. The CDR3, as DNA: TGTGCCAGCAGTCCAGACACGAGGAATGAGCAGTTCTTC.